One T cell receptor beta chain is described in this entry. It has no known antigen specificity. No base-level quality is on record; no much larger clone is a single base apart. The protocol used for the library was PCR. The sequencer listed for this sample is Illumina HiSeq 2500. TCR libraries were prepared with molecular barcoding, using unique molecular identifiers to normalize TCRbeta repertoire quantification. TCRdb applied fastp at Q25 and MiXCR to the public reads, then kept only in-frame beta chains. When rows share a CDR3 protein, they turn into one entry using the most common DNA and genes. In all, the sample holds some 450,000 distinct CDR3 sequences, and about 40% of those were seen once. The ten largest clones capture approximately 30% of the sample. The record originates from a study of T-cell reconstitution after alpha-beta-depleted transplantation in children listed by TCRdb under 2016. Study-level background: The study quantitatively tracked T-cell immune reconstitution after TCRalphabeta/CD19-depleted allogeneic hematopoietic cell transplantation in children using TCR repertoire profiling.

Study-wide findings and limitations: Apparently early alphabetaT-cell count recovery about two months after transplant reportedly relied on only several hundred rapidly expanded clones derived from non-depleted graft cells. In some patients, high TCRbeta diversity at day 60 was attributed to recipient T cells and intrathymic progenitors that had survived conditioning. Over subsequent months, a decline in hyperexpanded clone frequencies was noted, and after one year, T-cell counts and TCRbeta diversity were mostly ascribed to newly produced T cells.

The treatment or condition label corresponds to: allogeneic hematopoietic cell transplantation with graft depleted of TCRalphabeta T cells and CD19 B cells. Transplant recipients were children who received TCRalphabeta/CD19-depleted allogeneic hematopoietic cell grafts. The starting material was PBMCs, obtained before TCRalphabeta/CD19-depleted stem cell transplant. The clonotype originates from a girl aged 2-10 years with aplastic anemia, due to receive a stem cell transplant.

The DNA is TGTGCCAGCAGTGAAGCAAACAAAAACATTCAGTACTTC. This translates into CASSEANKNIQYF. The V and J genes are TRBV2 and TRBJ2-4, with no reliable assignment of the D segment. The junction carries 3 bases between V and J, which are trimmed by 0 bases and 3 bases respectively. Via the germline V gene, CDR1 is SNHLY and CDR2 FYNNEI. From the cysteine through the phenylalanine, the CDR3 covers 13 amino acids. The retained sequence is limited to the CDR3, 39 bases, with the frame set at the first base.